This record looks at one T cell receptor (beta chain) sequence and its context. This sample was taken from a study of T-cell reconstitution after alpha-beta-depleted transplantation in children. Germline CDR1 SGHTA, CDR2 FQGTGA. This CDR3 comprises 16 residues. V lost 3 bases, J lost 0 bases, and 14 bases lay in between. Researchers prepared the TCRbeta library using unique molecular identifiers, the study reports. TCRdb used MiXCR to reprocess the PCR reads, holding one entry per CDR3 protein. The data show about 610,000 distinct CDR3 sequences, over 9.5% seen once. The chain couples TRBV7-3 to TRBJ1-1; possible D gene TRBD1, 6 bases. The receptor was derived from a human donor who donated a stem cell graft to a child with acute myeloid leukemia. The specimen was PBMCs from the stem cell graft donor, collected from the stem cell graft. CDR3 nucleotides: TGTGCCAGCAGCTTGACCCGGGACACCCTGAACACTGAAGCTTTCTTT. Its translation: CASSLTRDTLNTEAFF. The full variable domain, with the rest looked up from reference TRBV7-3 and TRBJ1-1, is GAGVSQTPSNKVTEKGKYVELRCDPISGHTALYWYRQSLGQGPEFLIYFQGTGAADDSGLPNDRFFAVRPEGSVSTLKIQRTERGDSAVYLCASSLTRDTLNTEAFFGQGTRLTVV.